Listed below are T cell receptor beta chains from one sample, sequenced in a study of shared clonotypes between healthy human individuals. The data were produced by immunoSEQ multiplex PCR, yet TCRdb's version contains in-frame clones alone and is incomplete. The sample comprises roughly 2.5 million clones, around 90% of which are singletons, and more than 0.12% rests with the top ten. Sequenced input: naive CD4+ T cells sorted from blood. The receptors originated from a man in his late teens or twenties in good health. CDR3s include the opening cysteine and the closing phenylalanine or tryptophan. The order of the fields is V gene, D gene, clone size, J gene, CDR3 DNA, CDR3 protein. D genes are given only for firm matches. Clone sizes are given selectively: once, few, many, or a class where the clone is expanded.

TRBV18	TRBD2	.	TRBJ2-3	TGTGCCAGCTCACTTACTCCGACTAGCGGGAGTGGATGGGTAGATACGCAGTATTTT	CASSLTPTSGSGWVDTQYF
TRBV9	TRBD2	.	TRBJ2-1	TGTGCCAGCAGCGTGGGACTAGCGTACGTCAATGAGCAGTTCTTC	CASSVGLAYVNEQFF
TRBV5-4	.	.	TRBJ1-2	TGTGCCAGCACTATATCGAGGGGTTCCAATTTGTATGGCTACACCTTC	CASTISRGSNLYGYTF
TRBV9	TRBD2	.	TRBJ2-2	TGTGCCAGCAGCGTAGAGAGGACTAGCGGGGGCCTAGCGAACACCGGGGAGCTGTTTTTT	CASSVERTSGGLANTGELFF
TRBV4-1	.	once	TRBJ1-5	TGCGCCAGCAGCCAAGGTCGGACGGACAATCAGCCCCAGCATTTT	CASSQGRTDNQPQHF
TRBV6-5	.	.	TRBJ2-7	TGTGCCAGCAGTTACTCAGACAGGCTAAGTGAGCAGTACTTC	CASSYSDRLSEQYF
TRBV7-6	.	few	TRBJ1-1	TGTGCCAGCAGCCGGGACCAAGGAGTGACTGAAGCTTTCTTT	CASSRDQGVTEAFF
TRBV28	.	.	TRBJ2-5	TGTGCCAGCAGTTTATTGGAGACCCAGTACTTC	CASSLLETQYF
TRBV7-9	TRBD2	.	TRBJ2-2	TGTGCCAGCAGCCCCGGGACTAGCGGGACCGGGGAGCTGTTTTTT	CASSPGTSGTGELFF
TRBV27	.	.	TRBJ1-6	TGTGCCAGCAGTCGCGAGGGGTATTCACCCCTCCACTTT	CASSREGYSPLHF
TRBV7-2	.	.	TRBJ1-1	TGTGCCAGCAGCTTAGTCGGCAGGAACACTGAAGCTTTCTTT	CASSLVGRNTEAFF
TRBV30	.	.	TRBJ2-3	TGTGCCTGGAGTGTAAACCAGGCAGATACGCAGTATTTT	CAWSVNQADTQYF
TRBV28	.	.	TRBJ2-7	TGTGCCAGCACCTTCGGAGGGGGTAAGAGAACCTACGAGCAGTACTTC	CASTFGGGKRTYEQYF
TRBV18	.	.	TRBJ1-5	TGTGCCAGCTCACTCGCGGATAGCAATCAGCCCCAGCATTTT	CASSLADSNQPQHF
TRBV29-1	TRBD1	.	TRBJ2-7	TGCAGCGGTGGACAGGGGGCAGGGGAGCAGTACTTC	CSGGQGAGEQYF
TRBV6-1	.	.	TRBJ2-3	TGTGCCAGCAGTGAAAGTGGGCGGATAACAGATACGCAGTATTTT	CASSESGRITDTQYF
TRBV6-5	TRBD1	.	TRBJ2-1	TGTGCCACGGGGGACAGGGGACCCCCCGATGAGCAGTTCTTC	CATGDRGPPDEQFF
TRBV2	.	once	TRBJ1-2	TGTGCCAGCAGTCGGCAGGGCGTTGGCTACACCTTC	CASSRQGVGYTF
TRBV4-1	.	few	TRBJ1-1	TGCGCCAGCAGCCAAGATCGGCCAGGAGGGAACACTGAAGCTTTCTTT	CASSQDRPGGNTEAFF
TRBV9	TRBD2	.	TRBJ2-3	TGTGCCAGCAGCGTATCACGGGGGGTGCCGGATACGCAGTATTTT	CASSVSRGVPDTQYF
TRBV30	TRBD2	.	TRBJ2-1	TGTGCCTGGCGTACTGCGGGAGGAGGCCATGAGCAGTTCTTC	CAWRTAGGGHEQFF
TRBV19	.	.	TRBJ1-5	TGTGCCAGTAGTATAGGGGCAGGTATGAGCAATCAGCCCCAGCATTTT	CASSIGAGMSNQPQHF
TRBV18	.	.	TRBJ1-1	TGTGCCAGCTCACCAGGGGGCCAGTCGGACACTGAAGCTTTCTTT	CASSPGGQSDTEAFF
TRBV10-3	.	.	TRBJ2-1	TGTGCCATCCGACCTGAGAGCTCCTACAATGAGCAGTTCTTC	CAIRPESSYNEQFF
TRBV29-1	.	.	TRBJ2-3	TGCAGCGTTGATTTGGCTCGAGGAGCGGGCTTTAGGGCAGATACGCAGTATTTT	CSVDLARGAGFRADTQYF
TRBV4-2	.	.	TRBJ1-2	TGTGCCAGCAGCCAAGAAGGTTCCCGGGACACTTATTCGGGCTACACCTTC	CASSQEGSRDTYSGYTF
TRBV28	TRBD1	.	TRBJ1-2	TGTGCCAGCAGTTCACTCGGGACAGGACTTTATGGCTACACCTTC	CASSSLGTGLYGYTF
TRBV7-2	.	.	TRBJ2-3	TGTGCCAGCAGCTTAACCAGGGGTACAGATACGCAGTATTTT	CASSLTRGTDTQYF
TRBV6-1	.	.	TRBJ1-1	TGTGCCAGCAGTGCCGGACGGGACACTGAAGCTTTCTTT	CASSAGRDTEAFF
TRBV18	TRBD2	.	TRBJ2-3	TGTGCCAGCTCACCTGTAGCGGGGACTAGCACAGATACGCAGTATTTT	CASSPVAGTSTDTQYF
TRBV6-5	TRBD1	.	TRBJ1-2	TGTGCCAGCCGGGTGGGACAGGGATATGGCTACACCTTC	CASRVGQGYGYTF
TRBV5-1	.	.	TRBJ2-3	TGCGCCAGCAGCCCTACTAGGGCATCAGATACGCAGTATTTT	CASSPTRASDTQYF
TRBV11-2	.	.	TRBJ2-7	TGTGCCAGCAGCTTAGTCCAGGGAAGCCACGAGCAGTACTTC	CASSLVQGSHEQYF
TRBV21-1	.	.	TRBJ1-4	TGTGCCAGCAGCAATCTTCGGGACAGGGTAACTAATGAAAAACTGTTTTTT	CASSNLRDRVTNEKLFF
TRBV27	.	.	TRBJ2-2	TGTGCCAGCAAACAGGGGAACACCGGGGAGCTGTTTTTT	CASKQGNTGELFF
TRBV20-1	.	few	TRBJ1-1	TGCAGTGCCGTTTTCCGTGGTGAAGCTTTCTTT	CSAVFRGEAFF
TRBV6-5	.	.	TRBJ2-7	TGTGCCAGCAGTCAAGGGCGCGAGCAGTACTTC	CASSQGREQYF
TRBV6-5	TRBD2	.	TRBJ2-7	TGTGCCAGCAGAATAGGTTCCGGGACTACCTACGAGCAGTACTTC	CASRIGSGTTYEQYF
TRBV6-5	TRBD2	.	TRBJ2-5	TGTGCCAGCAGTCCGGGACTAGCGGTCCAAGAGACCCAGTACTTC	CASSPGLAVQETQYF
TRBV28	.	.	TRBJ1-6	TGTGCCAGCAGTTTGGAGGGAGGGGCTGGCTATAATTCACCCCTCCACTTT	CASSLEGGAGYNSPLHF
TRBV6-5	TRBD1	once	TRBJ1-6	TGTGCCAGCAGCCGGGACAGAGCCCATTCACCCCTCCACTTT	CASSRDRAHSPLHF
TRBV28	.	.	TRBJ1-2	TGTGCCAGCAGTTTATTTCAGGAGGGCTACACCTTC	CASSLFQEGYTF
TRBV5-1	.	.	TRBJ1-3	TGCGCCAGCAGCCTAGGTGGAGAATCTGGAAACACCATATATTTT	CASSLGGESGNTIYF
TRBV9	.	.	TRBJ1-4	TGTGCCAGCAGCGTAGGGTCGGCGGAAAATGAAAAACTGTTTTTT	CASSVGSAENEKLFF
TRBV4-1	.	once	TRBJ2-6	TGCGCCAGCAGCCAGGAGGGGGCTGGGGCCAACGTCCTGACTTTC	CASSQEGAGANVLTF
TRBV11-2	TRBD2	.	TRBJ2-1	TGTGCCAGCAGCCCCGGACCGGGACTAGGGGGATACAATGAGCAGTTCTTC	CASSPGPGLGGYNEQFF
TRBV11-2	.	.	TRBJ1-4	TGTGCCAGCAGCTTAGATGGGATGGCTAATGAAAAACTGTTTTTT	CASSLDGMANEKLFF
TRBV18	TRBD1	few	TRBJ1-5	TGTGCCAGCTCACTCGGACAGGGAGGTCAGCCCCAGCATTTT	CASSLGQGGQPQHF
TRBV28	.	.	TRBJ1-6	TGTGCCAGCACCAAATGGGCACAGGGACCCTATAATTCACCCCTCCACTTT	CASTKWAQGPYNSPLHF
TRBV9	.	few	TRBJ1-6	TGTGCCAGCAGCGTAGGAGACAGGACTAATTCACCCCTCCACTTT	CASSVGDRTNSPLHF
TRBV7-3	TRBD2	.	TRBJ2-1	TGTGCCAGCAGCTATAGCGGGCGAAAACACAATGAGCAGTTCTTC	CASSYSGRKHNEQFF